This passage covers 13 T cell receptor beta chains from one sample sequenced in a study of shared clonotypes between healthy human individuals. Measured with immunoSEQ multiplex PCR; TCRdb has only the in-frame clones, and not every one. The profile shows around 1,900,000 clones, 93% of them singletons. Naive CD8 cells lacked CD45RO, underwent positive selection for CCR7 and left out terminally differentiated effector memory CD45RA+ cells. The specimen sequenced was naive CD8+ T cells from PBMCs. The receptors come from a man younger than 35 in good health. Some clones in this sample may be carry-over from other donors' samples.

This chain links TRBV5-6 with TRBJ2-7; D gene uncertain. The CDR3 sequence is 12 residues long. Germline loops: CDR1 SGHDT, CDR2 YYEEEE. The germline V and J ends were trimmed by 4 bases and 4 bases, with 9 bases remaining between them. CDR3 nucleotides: TGTGCCAGCAGCACGAGTAGTTACGAGCAGTACTTC. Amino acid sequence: CASSTSSYEQYF.

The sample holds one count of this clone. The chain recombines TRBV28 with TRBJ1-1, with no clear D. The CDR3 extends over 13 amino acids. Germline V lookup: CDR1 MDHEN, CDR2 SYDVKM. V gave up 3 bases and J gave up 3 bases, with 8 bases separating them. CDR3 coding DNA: TGTGCCAGCAGTTTGTCCCTGGACACTGAAGCTTTCTTT. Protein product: CASSLSLDTEAFF.

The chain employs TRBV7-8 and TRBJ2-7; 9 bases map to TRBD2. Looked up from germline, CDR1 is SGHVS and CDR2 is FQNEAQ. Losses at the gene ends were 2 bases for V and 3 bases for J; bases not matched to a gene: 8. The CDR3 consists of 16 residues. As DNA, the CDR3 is TGTGCCAGCAGCTTATGGGTCGCTAGCGGGATCTACGAGCAGTACTTC. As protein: CASSLWVASGIYEQYF.

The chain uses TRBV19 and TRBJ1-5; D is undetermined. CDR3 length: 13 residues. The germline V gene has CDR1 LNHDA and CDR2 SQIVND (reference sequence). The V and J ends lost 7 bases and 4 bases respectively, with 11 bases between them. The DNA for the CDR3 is TGTGCCAGTACCCCCGTAGGGAATCAGCCCCAGCATTTT. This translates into CASTPVGNQPQHF.

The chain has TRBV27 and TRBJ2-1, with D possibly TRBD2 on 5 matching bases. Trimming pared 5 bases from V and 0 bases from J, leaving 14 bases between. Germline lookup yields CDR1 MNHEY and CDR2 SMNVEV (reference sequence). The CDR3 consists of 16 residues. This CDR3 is CASSRGPGYSYNEQFF. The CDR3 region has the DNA TGTGCCAGCAGTCGAGGGCCAGGCTACTCCTACAATGAGCAGTTCTTC.

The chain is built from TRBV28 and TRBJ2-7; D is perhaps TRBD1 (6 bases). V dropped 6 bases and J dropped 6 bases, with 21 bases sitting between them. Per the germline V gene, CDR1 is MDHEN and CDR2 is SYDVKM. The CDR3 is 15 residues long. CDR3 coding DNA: TGTGCCAGCAGCTCCCCCGAAACAGGGTATGGCGAGCAGTACTTC. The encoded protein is CASSSPETGYGEQYF.

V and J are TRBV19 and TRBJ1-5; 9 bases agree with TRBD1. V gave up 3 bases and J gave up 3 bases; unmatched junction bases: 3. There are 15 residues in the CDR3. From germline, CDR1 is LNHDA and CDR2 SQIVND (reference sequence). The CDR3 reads CASSMGDRDNQPQHF. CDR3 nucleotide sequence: TGTGCCAGTAGTATGGGGGACAGGGACAATCAGCCCCAGCATTTT.

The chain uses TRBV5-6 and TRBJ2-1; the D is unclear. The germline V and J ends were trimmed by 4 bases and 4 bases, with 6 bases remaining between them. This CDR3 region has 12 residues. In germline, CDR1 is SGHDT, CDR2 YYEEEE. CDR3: CASSGQYNEQFF. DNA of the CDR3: TGTGCCAGCAGCGGCCAGTACAATGAGCAGTTCTTC.

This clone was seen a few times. This CDR3 is CASSLGTYSNQPQHF. The CDR3 DNA sequence: TGTGCCAGCAGTTTGGGGACATATAGCAATCAGCCCCAGCATTTT. V is TRBV27 and J is TRBJ1-5; TRBD1 is a possible D gene (6 bases). Germline CDR1 reads MNHEY; CDR2 reads SMNVEV (reference sequence). Trimming took off 3 bases at V and 0 bases at J, with 9 bases between the two ends. CDR3 length: 15 residues.

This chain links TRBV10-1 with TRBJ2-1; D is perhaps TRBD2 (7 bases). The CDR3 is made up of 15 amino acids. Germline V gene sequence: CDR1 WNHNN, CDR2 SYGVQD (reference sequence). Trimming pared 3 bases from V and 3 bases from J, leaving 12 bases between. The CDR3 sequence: CASSDEGGFYNEQFF. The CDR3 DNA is TGCGCCAGCAGTGATGAGGGGGGGTTCTACAATGAGCAGTTCTTC.

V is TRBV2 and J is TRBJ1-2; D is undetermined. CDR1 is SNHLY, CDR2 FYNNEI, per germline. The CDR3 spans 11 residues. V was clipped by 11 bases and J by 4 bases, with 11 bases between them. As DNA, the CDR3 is TGTGCCTTGAGCAATGCCTATGGCTACACCTTC. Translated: CALSNAYGYTF.

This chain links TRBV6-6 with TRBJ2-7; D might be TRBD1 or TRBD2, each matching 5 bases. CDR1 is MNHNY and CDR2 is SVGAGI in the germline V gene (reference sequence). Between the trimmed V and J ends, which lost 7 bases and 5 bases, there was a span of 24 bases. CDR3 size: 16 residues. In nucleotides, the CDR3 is TGTGCCAGCACCCAATTCCGGGACCGACGTTCCGACGAGCAGTACTTC. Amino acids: CASTQFRDRRSDEQYF.

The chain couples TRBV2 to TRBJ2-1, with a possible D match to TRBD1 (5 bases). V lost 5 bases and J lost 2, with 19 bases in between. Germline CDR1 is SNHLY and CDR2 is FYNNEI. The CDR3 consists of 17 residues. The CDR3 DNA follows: TGTGCCAGCAGTCAACCCCAGGGCGTAGGGCCCTACAATGAGCAGTTCTTC. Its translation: CASSQPQGVGPYNEQFF.